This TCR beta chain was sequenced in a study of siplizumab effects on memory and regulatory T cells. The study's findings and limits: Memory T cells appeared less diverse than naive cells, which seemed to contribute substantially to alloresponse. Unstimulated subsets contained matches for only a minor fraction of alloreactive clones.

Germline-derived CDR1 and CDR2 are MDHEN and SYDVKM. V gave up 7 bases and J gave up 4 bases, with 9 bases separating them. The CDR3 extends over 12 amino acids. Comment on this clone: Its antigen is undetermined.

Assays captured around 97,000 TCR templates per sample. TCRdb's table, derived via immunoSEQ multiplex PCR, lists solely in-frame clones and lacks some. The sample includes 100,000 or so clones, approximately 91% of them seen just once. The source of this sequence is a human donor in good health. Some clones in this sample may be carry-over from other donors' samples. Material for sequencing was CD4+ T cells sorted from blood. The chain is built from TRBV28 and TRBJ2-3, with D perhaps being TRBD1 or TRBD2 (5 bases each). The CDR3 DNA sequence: TGTGCCAGCAATCAGGGAGCAGATACGCAGTATTTT. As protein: CASNQGADTQYF.